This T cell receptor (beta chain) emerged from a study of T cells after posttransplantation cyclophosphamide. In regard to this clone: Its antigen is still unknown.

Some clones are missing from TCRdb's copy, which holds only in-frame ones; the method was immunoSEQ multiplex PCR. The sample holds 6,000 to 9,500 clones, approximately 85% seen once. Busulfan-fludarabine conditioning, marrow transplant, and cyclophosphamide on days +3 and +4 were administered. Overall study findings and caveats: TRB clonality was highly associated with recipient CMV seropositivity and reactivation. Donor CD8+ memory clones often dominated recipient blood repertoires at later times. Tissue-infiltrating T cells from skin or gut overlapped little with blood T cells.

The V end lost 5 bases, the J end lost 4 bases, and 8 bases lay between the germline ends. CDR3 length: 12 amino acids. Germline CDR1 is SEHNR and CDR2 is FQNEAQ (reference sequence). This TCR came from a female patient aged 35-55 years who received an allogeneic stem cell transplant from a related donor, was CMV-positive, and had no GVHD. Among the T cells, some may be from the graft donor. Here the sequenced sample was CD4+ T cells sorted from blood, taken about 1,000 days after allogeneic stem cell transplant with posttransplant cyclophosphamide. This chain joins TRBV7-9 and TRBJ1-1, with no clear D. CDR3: CASSQEVTEAFF. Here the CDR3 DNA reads TGTGCCAGCAGCCAGGAGGTCACTGAAGCTTTCTTT.